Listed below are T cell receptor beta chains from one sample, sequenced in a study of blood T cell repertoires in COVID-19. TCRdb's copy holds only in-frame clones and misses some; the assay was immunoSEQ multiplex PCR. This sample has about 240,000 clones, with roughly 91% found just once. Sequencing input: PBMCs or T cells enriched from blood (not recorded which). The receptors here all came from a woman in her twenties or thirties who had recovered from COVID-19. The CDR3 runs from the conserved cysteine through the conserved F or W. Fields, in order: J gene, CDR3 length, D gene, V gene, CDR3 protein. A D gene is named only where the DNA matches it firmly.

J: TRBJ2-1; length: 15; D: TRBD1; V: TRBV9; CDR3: CASSVSTGARDEQFF
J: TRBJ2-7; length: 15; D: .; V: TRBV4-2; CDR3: CASSQDRRDSYEQYF
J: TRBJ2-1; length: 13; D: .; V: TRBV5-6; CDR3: CASSLDTVHEQFF
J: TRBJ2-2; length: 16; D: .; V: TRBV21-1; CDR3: CASSKEDYRNTGELFF
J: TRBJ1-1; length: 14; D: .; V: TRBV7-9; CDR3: CASSLDGQSSGAFF
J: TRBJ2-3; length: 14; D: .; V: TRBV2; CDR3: CASQGGGGTDTQYF
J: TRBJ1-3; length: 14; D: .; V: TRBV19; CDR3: CASSIRTSGNTIYF
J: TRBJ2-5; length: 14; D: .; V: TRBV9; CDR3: CASSVGGEQETQYF
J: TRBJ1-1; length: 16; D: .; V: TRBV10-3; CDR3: CAISESSRRGTTEAFF
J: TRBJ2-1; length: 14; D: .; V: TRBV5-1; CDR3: CASSTTGGGNEQFF
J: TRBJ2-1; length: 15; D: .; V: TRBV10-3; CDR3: CAISEALAVRHEQFF
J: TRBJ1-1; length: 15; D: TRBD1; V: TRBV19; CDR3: CASSIKQGAFTEAFF
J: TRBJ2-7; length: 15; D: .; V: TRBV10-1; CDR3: CASSSRGQWSYEQYF
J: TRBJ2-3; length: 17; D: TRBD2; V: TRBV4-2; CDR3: CASSQDWTSGSTDTQYF
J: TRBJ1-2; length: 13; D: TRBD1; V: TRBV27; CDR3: CASYRSGGHGYTF
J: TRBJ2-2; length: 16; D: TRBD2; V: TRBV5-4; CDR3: CASSSRLAGNTGELFF